The rows below give T cell receptor beta chains drawn from one sample of a study of T cells in Graves' hyperthyroidism and ophthalmopathy. TCRdb re-called the multiplex PCR reads with MiXCR, one entry per CDR3 protein. The data contain about 540,000 distinct CDR3 sequences, 35% to 55% of them seen just once; the ten biggest clones take up approximately 8.2%. The sequenced sample consisted of peripheral blood or thyroid tissue (not recorded which). These receptors were taken from a woman under 30 with Graves' hyperthyroidism. Each CDR3 is given with its conserved first and last residue. Fields, in order: J gene, V gene, clone size, D gene, CDR3 protein, CDR3 DNA. The D gene is left open where the match is weak. Rows give clone size only sometimes, using once, few, many, or a class for an expanded clone.

J: TRBJ1-1
V: TRBV20-1
size: many
D: .
CDR3: CSAKPRDLAFF
DNA: TGCAGTGCCAAGCCTCGGGACCTAGCTTTCTTT

J: TRBJ2-7
V: TRBV2
size: many
D: TRBD2
CDR3: CASSQRESSYEQYF
DNA: TGTGCCAGCAGTCAGCGGGAGTCATCCTACGAGCAGTACTTC

J: TRBJ2-7
V: TRBV15
size: .
D: .
CDR3: CATSSQPGTGLEQYF
DNA: TGTGCCACCAGCAGCCAACCCGGGACGGGGCTCGAGCAGTACTTC

J: TRBJ2-5
V: TRBV4-3
size: few
D: TRBD1
CDR3: CASSLGQGWETQYF
DNA: TGCGCCAGCAGCCTCGGACAGGGGTGGGAGACCCAGTACTTC

J: TRBJ2-5
V: TRBV5-1
size: few
D: TRBD2
CDR3: CASRVTGTSGSLYETQYF
DNA: TGTGCCAGCAGAGTGACCGGGACTAGCGGGAGTCTATATGAGACCCAGTACTTC

J: TRBJ2-5
V: TRBV7-6
size: many
D: .
CDR3: CASSPRVYQETQYF
DNA: TGTGCCAGCAGCCCCAGGGTGTACCAAGAGACCCAGTACTTC

J: TRBJ1-1
V: TRBV9
size: .
D: TRBD1
CDR3: CASSLTGGRWTEAFF
DNA: TGTGCCAGCAGCCTGACAGGGGGTAGGTGGACTGAAGCTTTCTTT

J: TRBJ1-1
V: TRBV7-8
size: many
D: TRBD1
CDR3: CASSSDGTDTEAFF
DNA: TGTGCCAGCAGCTCCGATGGGACAGACACTGAAGCTTTCTTT

J: TRBJ2-7
V: TRBV2
size: few
D: TRBD2
CDR3: CASSGGLAGGRYEQYF
DNA: TGTGCCAGCAGTGGGGGACTAGCGGGAGGTCGCTACGAGCAGTACTTC

J: TRBJ2-5
V: TRBV7-8
size: many
D: .
CDR3: CASSPALQETQYF
DNA: TGTGCCAGCAGCCCCGCCCTCCAAGAGACCCAGTACTTC

J: TRBJ1-4
V: TRBV2
size: .
D: TRBD1
CDR3: CASSERQGREKLFF
DNA: TGTGCCAGCAGTGAGCGACAGGGCCGGGAAAAACTGTTTTTT

J: TRBJ2-5
V: TRBV7-2
size: .
D: .
CDR3: CASSLAWDQPETQYF
DNA: TGTGCCAGCAGCTTAGCGTGGGACCAACCAGAGACCCAGTACTTC

J: TRBJ1-2
V: TRBV15
size: many
D: .
CDR3: CATSNREGGGYTF
DNA: TGTGCCACCAGCAACAGGGAGGGAGGTGGCTACACCTTC

J: TRBJ2-7
V: TRBV19
size: few
D: TRBD2
CDR3: CASSIRTSGVPYEQYF
DNA: TGTGCCAGTAGTATCCGGACTAGCGGGGTTCCCTACGAGCAGTACTTC

J: TRBJ1-2
V: TRBV2
size: .
D: .
CDR3: CAGSVDQFDGYTF
DNA: TGTGCCGGCAGCGTAGACCAGTTCGATGGCTACACCTTC

J: TRBJ2-7
V: TRBV11-2
size: .
D: TRBD1
CDR3: CASSAIGQGTYEQYF
DNA: TGTGCCAGCAGTGCTATAGGACAGGGTACCTACGAGCAGTACTTC

J: TRBJ2-2
V: TRBV2
size: .
D: .
CDR3: CASREDGANTGELFF
DNA: TGTGCCAGCAGGGAGGACGGAGCGAACACCGGGGAGCTGTTTTTT

J: TRBJ2-5
V: TRBV7-2
size: few
D: .
CDR3: CASSPHRSSGSKGAGQETQYF
DNA: TGTGCCAGCAGCCCCCACCGTTCCAGCGGGAGTAAGGGGGCGGGCCAAGAGACCCAGTACTTC

J: TRBJ2-2
V: TRBV7-9
size: .
D: .
CDR3: CASGGRIGGELFF
DNA: TGCGCCAGCGGCGGTAGAATTGGCGGGGAGCTGTTTTTT

J: TRBJ1-1
V: TRBV6-5
size: .
D: TRBD1
CDR3: CASSLFGTGNTEAFF
DNA: TGTGCCAGCAGTTTATTCGGGACAGGGAACACTGAAGCTTTCTTT

J: TRBJ1-5
V: TRBV20-1
size: .
D: .
CDR3: CSVARSNQPQHF
DNA: TGCAGTGTCGCTAGGAGCAATCAGCCCCAGCATTTT

J: TRBJ2-5
V: TRBV29-1
size: .
D: .
CDR3: CSVEDRGSLETQYF
DNA: TGCAGCGTTGAAGACAGGGGAAGCCTAGAGACCCAGTACTTC

J: TRBJ2-7
V: TRBV7-6
size: .
D: TRBD2
CDR3: CASSTGLAYTYEQYF
DNA: TGTGCCAGCAGCACCGGACTAGCCTACACCTACGAGCAGTACTTC

J: TRBJ2-7
V: TRBV20-1
size: .
D: .
CDR3: CSARRQGQPIYEQYF
DNA: TGCAGTGCTAGGCGCCAAGGGCAGCCCATCTACGAGCAGTACTTC

J: TRBJ2-5
V: TRBV14
size: few
D: .
CDR3: CASSQEAGLGETQYF
DNA: TGTGCCAGCAGCCAAGAGGCAGGGTTGGGAGAGACCCAGTACTTC

J: TRBJ1-1
V: TRBV29-1
size: .
D: .
CDR3: CSVEGTDNTEAFF
DNA: TGCAGCGTTGAAGGGACAGATAACACTGAAGCTTTCTTT

J: TRBJ1-5
V: TRBV20-1
size: .
D: .
CDR3: CSASGSGNQPQHF
DNA: TGCAGTGCTAGCGGGTCAGGGAATCAGCCCCAGCATTTT

J: TRBJ2-1
V: TRBV7-2
size: few
D: .
CDR3: CASSSGRQGGEQFF
DNA: TGTGCCAGCAGCTCAGGCAGGCAGGGCGGTGAGCAGTTCTTC

J: TRBJ1-6
V: TRBV19
size: .
D: TRBD1
CDR3: CDSSTLRTGLLSYNSPLHF
DNA: TGTGACAGTAGTACACTGCGGACAGGGCTGTTATCCTATAATTCACCCCTCCACTTT

J: TRBJ2-7
V: TRBV14
size: .
D: .
CDR3: CASSQEGGLNEQYF
DNA: TGTGCCAGCAGCCAAGAGGGGGGGCTTAACGAGCAGTACTTC

J: TRBJ1-2
V: TRBV9
size: .
D: .
CDR3: CASSVDGGLGYTF
DNA: TGTGCCAGCAGCGTAGACGGCGGGCTCGGCTACACCTTC

J: TRBJ2-5
V: TRBV5-5
size: .
D: .
CDR3: CASSQDRFQETQYF
DNA: TGTGCCAGCAGCCAAGACAGGTTTCAAGAGACCCAGTACTTC

J: TRBJ2-7
V: TRBV14
size: .
D: .
CDR3: CASRIGGGPYEQYF
DNA: TGTGCCAGCAGGATCGGAGGGGGCCCCTACGAGCAGTACTTC

J: TRBJ1-2
V: TRBV7-6
size: many
D: TRBD1
CDR3: CASSSGQVDYGYTF
DNA: TGTGCCAGCAGCTCGGGACAGGTAGACTATGGCTACACCTTC

J: TRBJ2-7
V: TRBV7-9
size: many
D: TRBD2
CDR3: CASSRTSASSYEQYF
DNA: TGTGCCAGCAGTCGGACTAGCGCAAGCTCCTACGAGCAGTACTTC

J: TRBJ1-5
V: TRBV9
size: .
D: .
CDR3: CASSVRGDQPQHF
DNA: TGTGCCAGCAGCGTTAGGGGTGACCAGCCCCAGCATTTT

J: TRBJ1-3
V: TRBV6-5
size: .
D: .
CDR3: CASSFSGASGNTIYF
DNA: TGTGCCAGCAGTTTTTCGGGGGCGAGTGGAAACACCATATATTTT

J: TRBJ1-2
V: TRBV24-1
size: .
D: .
CDR3: CASSAQADYYGYTF
DNA: TGTGCCAGCAGTGCCCAGGCGGACTACTATGGCTACACCTTC

J: TRBJ1-4
V: TRBV4-1
size: .
D: TRBD1
CDR3: CASSQVGQGKEKLFF
DNA: TGCGCCAGCAGCCAAGTGGGACAGGGGAAAGAAAAACTGTTTTTT

J: TRBJ2-2
V: TRBV2
size: .
D: TRBD1
CDR3: CASTDRGPGELFF
DNA: TGTGCCAGCACCGACAGGGGGCCCGGGGAGCTGTTTTTT

J: TRBJ2-7
V: TRBV7-9
size: .
D: .
CDR3: CASSLGGTHYEQYF
DNA: TGTGCCAGCAGCTTGGGTGGGACTCACTACGAGCAGTACTTC

J: TRBJ1-4
V: TRBV7-9
size: few
D: .
CDR3: CASSSTGPGEKLFF
DNA: TGTGCCAGCAGCTCGACAGGCCCCGGCGAAAAACTGTTTTTT

J: TRBJ2-5
V: TRBV7-2
size: many
D: TRBD1
CDR3: CASSPQGAETQYF
DNA: TGTGCCAGCAGCCCACAGGGGGCGGAGACCCAGTACTTC

J: TRBJ1-4
V: TRBV9
size: few
D: TRBD1
CDR3: CASIGQAGGKLFF
DNA: TGTGCCAGCATCGGACAGGCGGGAGGAAAACTGTTTTTT

J: TRBJ1-2
V: TRBV10-3
size: many
D: .
CDR3: CAISEGGFVYGYTF
DNA: TGTGCCATCAGTGAGGGAGGGTTCGTCTATGGCTACACCTTC

J: TRBJ1-1
V: TRBV10-2
size: .
D: .
CDR3: CASSEEVRVSTEAFF
DNA: TGCGCCAGCAGTGAAGAGGTCAGGGTTTCCACTGAAGCTTTCTTT

J: TRBJ1-4
V: TRBV19
size: once
D: .
CDR3: CASSFPPGEEKLFF
DNA: TGTGCCAGTAGTTTTCCCCCAGGGGAGGAAAAACTGTTTTTT

J: TRBJ1-3
V: TRBV5-1
size: once
D: .
CDR3: CASSPDNSGNTIYF
DNA: TGCGCCAGCAGCCCCGACAACTCTGGAAACACCATATATTTT

J: TRBJ1-1
V: TRBV25-1
size: once
D: .
CDR3: CASSEPRVVGTEAFF
DNA: TGTGCCAGCAGTGAACCCAGGGTGGTTGGCACTGAAGCTTTCTTT

J: TRBJ1-2
V: TRBV10-3
size: many
D: .
CDR3: CAISPEPGPYGYTF
DNA: TGTGCCATCAGTCCAGAGCCAGGGCCATATGGCTACACCTTC

J: TRBJ1-4
V: TRBV24-1
size: many
D: .
CDR3: CATSDSRDLNEKLFF
DNA: TGTGCCACCAGTGACTCACGGGACCTTAATGAAAAACTGTTTTTT